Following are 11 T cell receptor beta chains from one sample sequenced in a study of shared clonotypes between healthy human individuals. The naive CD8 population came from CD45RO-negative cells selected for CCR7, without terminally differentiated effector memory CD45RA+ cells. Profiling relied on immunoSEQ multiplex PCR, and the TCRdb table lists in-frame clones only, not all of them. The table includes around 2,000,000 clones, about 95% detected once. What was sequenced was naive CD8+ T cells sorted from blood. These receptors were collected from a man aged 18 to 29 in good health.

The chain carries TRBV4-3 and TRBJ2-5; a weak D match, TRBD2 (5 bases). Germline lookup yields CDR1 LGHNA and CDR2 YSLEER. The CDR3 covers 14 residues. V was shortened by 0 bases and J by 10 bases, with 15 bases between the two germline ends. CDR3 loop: CASSQEISARGQYF. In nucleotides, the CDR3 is TGCGCCAGCAGCCAAGAAATCTCGGCTCGGGGCCAGTACTTC.

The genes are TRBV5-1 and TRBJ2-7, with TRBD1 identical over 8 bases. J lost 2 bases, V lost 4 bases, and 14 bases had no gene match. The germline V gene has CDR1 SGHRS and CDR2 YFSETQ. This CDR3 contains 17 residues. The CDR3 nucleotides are TGCGCCAGCAGCCCCCACCTGACAGGGGCAGTCCCCTACGAGCAGTACTTC. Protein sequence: CASSPHLTGAVPYEQYF. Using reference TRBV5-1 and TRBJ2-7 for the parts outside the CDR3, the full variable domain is KAGVTQTPRYLIKTRGQQVTLSCSPISGHRSVSWYQQTPGQGLQFLFEYFSETQRNKGNFPGRFSGRQFSNSRSEMNVSTLELGDSALYLCASSPHLTGAVPYEQYFGPGTRLTVT.

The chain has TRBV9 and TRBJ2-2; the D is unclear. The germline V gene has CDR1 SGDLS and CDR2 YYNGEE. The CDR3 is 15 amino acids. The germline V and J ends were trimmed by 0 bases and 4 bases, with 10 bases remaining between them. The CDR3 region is CASSVGRLLTGELFF. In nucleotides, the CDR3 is TGTGCCAGCAGCGTAGGTCGCTTACTCACCGGGGAGCTGTTTTTT.

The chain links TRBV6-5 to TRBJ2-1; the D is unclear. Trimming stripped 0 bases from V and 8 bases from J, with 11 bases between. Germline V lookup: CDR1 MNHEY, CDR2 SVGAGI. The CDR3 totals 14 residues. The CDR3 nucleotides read TGTGCCAGCAGTTACTCGAAATCAAACTATGAGCAGTTCTTC. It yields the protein CASSYSKSNYEQFF.

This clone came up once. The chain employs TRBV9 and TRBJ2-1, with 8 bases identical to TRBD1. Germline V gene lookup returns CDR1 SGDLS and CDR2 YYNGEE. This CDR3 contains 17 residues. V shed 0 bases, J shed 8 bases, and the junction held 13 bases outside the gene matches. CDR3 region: CASSVVVVGTGSDEQFF. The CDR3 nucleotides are TGTGCCAGCAGCGTAGTCGTCGTTGGGACAGGTTCCGATGAGCAGTTCTTC.

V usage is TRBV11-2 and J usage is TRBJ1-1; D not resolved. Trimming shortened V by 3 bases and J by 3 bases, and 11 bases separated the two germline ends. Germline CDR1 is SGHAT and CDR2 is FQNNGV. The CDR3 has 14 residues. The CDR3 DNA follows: TGTGCCAGCAGCTTCAATTACGGATACACTGAAGCTTTCTTT. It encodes CASSFNYGYTEAFF.

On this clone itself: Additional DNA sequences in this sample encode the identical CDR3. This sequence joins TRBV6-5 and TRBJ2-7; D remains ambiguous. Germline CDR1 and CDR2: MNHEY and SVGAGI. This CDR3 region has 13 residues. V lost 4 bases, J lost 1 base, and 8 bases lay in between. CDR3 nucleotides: TGTGCCAGCAGTTTAGCAGGTTCCTACGAGCAGTACTTC. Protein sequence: CASSLAGSYEQYF.

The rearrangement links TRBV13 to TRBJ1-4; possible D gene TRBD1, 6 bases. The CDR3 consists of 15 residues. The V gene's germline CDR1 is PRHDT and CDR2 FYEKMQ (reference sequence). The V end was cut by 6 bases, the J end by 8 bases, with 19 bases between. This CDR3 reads CASSSPGAGSEKLFF. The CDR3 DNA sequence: TGTGCCAGCAGTTCACCGGGGGCAGGGAGCGAAAAACTGTTTTTT.

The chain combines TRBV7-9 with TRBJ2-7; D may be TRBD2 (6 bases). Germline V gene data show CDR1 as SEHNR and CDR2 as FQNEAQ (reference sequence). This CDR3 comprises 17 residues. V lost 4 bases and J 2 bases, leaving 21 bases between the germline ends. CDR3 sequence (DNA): TGTGCCAGCAGCTGGGATGAGACGGGACGGACTACCTACGAGCAGTACTTC. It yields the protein CASSWDETGRTTYEQYF.

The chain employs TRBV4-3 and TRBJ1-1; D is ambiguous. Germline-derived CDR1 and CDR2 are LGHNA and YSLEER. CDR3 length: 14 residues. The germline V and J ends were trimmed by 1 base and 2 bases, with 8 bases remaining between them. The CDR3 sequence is CASSQVELNTEAFF. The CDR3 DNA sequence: TGCGCCAGCAGCCAAGTAGAGCTAAACACTGAAGCTTTCTTT.

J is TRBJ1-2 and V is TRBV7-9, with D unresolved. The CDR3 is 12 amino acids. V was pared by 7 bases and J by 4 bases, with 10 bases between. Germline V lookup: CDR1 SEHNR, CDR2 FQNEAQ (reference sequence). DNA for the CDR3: TGTGCCAGCACTGGAGAAGGCTATGGCTACACCTTC. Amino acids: CASTGEGYGYTF. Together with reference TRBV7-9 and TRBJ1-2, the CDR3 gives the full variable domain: DTGVSQNPRHKITKRGQNVTFRCDPISEHNRLYWYRQTLGQGPEFLTYFQNEAQLEKSRLLSDRFSAERPKGSFSTLEIQRTEQGDSAMYLCASTGEGYGYTFGSGTRLTVV.